This T cell receptor (beta chain) was identified during a study of regulatory T cells in long-lasting Graves disease. Study-wide points: Persistent Graves' patients showed a TCR diversity that was lower than that of newly diagnosed ones. Persistent disease was associated with favored TRBV28 usage and with favored use of TRBJ1-2 and TRBJ2-5.

Building of the TCR beta libraries involved iRepertoire HTBI primers and Arm-PCR of CDR3 regions. TCRdb itself ran the multiplex PCR reads through MiXCR, one entry per CDR3 protein. The table has 450,000 to 600,000 distinct CDR3 sequences, roughly 15% seen once. This clonotype was recorded a few times. The antigen is unknown. The time point denotes: newly diagnosed GD, antithyroid drugs for less than 3 months. The TCR library was made from RNA that had been extracted from PBMCs in TRIzol. CDR3 length equals 13 residues. Trimming removed 4 bases at V and 16 bases at J, with 19 bases between. Germline assignment: CDR1 KGHDR and CDR2 SFDVKD. The sample was also reused in another study, on T cells in Graves' hyperthyroidism and ophthalmopathy. As that study records: Exclusion criteria comprised uncontrolled infection, other autoimmune disease, pregnancy or lactation. With a median lead of around 5.9 months before onset, the model predicted ophthalmopathy.

This sample comprised peripheral blood mononuclear cells (PBMCs), obtained at new diagnosis, from a patient treated with antithyroid drugs. V is TRBV24-1 and J is TRBJ1-5; D gene uncertain. The sequence came from a man aged 35-49 years with Graves disease. The CDR3 sequence: CATSDSPGPPSHF. CDR3 in DNA: TGTGCCACCAGTGACTCTCCCGGGCCCCCGTCTCATTTT.